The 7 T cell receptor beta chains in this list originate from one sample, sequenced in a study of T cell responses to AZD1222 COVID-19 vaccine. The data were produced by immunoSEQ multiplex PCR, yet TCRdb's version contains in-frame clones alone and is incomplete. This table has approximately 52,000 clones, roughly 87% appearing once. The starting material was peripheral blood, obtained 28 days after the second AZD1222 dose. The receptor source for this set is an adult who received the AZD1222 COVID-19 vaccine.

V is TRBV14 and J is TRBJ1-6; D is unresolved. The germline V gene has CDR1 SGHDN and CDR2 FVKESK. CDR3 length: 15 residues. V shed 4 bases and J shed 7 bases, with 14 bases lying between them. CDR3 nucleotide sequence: TGTGCCAGCAGCCCCCTTAGGCCAGAGAATTCACCCCTCCACTTT. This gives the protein CASSPLRPENSPLHF.

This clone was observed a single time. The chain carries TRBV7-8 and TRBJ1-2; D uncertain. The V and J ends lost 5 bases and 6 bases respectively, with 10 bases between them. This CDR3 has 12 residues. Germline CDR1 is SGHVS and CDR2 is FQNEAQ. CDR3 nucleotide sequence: TGTGCCAGCAGCCGAGGCCGGGATGGCTACACCTTC. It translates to CASSRGRDGYTF.

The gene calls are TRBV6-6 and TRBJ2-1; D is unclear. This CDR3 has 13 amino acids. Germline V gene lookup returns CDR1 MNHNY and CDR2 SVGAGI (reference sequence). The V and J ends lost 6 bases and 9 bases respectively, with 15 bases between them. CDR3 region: CASSETNWGEQFF. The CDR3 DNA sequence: TGTGCCAGCAGCGAGACAAATTGGGGTGAGCAGTTCTTC.

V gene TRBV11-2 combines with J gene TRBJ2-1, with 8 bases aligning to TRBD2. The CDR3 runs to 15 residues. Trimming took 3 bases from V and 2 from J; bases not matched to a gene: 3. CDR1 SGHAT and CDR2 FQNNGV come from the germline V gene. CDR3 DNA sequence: TGTGCCAGCAGCTTTGGGCGGGAGGCCTACAATGAGCAGTTCTTC. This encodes CASSFGREAYNEQFF.

CDR3 amino acids: CASTKDTAYEQYF. The DNA of the CDR3 is TGTGCCAGCACCAAAGACACGGCCTACGAGCAGTACTTC. This chain joins TRBV6-5 and TRBJ2-7; D is undetermined. This CDR3 is built from 13 residues. The germline gives CDR1 MNHEY, CDR2 SVGAGI. V shed 7 bases and J shed 2 bases, with 12 bases lying between them.

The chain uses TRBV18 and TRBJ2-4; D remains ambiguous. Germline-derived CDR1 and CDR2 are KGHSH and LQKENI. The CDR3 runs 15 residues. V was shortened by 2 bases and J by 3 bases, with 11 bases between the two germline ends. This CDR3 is CASSPGSGLKNIQYF. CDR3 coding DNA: TGTGCCAGCTCACCAGGATCGGGCCTCAAAAACATTCAGTACTTC.

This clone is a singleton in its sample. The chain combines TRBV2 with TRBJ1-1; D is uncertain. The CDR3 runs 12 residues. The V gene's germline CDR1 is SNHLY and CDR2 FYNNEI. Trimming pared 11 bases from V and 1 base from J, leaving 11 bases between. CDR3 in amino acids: CAGAVGNTEAFF. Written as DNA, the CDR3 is TGTGCCGGTGCGGTGGGGAACACTGAAGCTTTCTTT.